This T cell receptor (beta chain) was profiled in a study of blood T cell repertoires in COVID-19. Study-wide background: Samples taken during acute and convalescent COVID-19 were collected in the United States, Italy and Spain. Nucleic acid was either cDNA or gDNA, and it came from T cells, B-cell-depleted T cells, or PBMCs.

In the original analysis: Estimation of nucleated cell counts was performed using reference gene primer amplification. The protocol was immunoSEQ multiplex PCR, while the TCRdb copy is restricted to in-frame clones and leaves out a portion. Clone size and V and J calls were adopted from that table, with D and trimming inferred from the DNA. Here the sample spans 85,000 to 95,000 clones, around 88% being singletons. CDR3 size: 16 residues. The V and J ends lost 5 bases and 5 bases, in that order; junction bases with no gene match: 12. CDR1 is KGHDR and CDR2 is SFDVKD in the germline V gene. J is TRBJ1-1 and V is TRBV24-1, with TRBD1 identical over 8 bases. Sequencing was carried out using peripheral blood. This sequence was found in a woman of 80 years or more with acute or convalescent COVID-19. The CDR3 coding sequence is TGTGCCACCAGTGGCCCCCCGGGACAGGAAGATACTGAAGCTTTCTTT. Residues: CATSGPPGQEDTEAFF.